This T cell receptor (beta chain) was captured by sequencing in a study of cytomegalovirus exposure and HLA in healthy donors. At the level of the study: Falling in the Caucasian-associated ancestry cluster were 81% of approximately 410 genotyped donors. Findings of the study overall: Exclusion as indistinguishable affected some V segments, including TRBV6-2 and TRBV6-3. One variant, a missense change in DCLRE1C, was linked in a later analysis to TCR beta V- and J-gene trimming.

A single count supports this clone. No antigen is known for it. Germline V gene data show CDR1 as LNHNV and CDR2 as YYDKDF (reference sequence). V shed 1 base and J shed 6 bases, with 10 bases lying between them. This CDR3 is 13 amino acids long. PCR was performed using 60 Vbeta and 13 Jbeta primers. TCRdb's copy holds only in-frame clones and misses some; the assay was immunoSEQ multiplex PCR. The table includes 150,000 to 200,000 clones, around 75% detected once. The V call is TRBV15, the J call TRBJ2-7; D may be TRBD2 (5 bases). Sequencing used PBMCs. This receptor was obtained from a woman in her twenties or thirties in good health and CMV-seropositive. CDR3 nucleotides: TGTGCCACCAGCAGAGGGGCTCGGGGCGAGCAGTACTTC. Protein sequence: CATSRGARGEQYF.